These 31 T cell receptor beta chains came from one sample sequenced in a study of T-cell reconstitution after alpha-beta-depleted transplantation in children. The TCRbeta library was prepared with unique molecular identifiers. TCRdb independently ran MiXCR on the PCR reads; one entry per CDR3 protein. This table holds approximately 350,000 distinct CDR3 sequences, about an eighth found once. Here the sequenced sample was PBMCs, taken from the stem cell graft. These receptors all stem from a human donor who donated a stem cell graft to a child with Fanconi anemia.

This clonotype was found many times. The gene calls are TRBV5-6 and TRBJ2-5; 11 nucleotides line up with TRBD2. The ends lost 0 bases at V and 3 bases at J; junction bases unmatched: 1. The CDR3 has 15 amino acids. Germline values: CDR1 SGHDT, CDR2 YYEEEE. CDR3 sequence: CASSLELAGEETQYF. The CDR3, as DNA: TGTGCCAGCAGCTTGGAACTAGCGGGGGAAGAGACCCAGTACTTC.

The sample holds a few counts of this clonotype. V and J are TRBV27 and TRBJ1-1; 9 bases fit TRBD1. CDR1 is MNHEY, CDR2 SMNVEV, per germline (reference sequence). V lost 7 bases and J lost 4; bases outside the gene matches: 4. There are 13 residues in the CDR3. The CDR3: CASTGTGRTEAFF. The CDR3 bases are TGTGCCAGCACAGGGACAGGGCGCACTGAAGCTTTCTTT.

The chain is built from TRBV19 and TRBJ1-1; D gene unclear. The V gene's germline CDR1 is LNHDA and CDR2 SQIVND (reference sequence). V was trimmed by 0 bases and J by 5 bases, leaving 10 bases between them. The CDR3 contains 14 residues. The CDR3 is CASSIEPHGTEAFF. CDR3 sequence (DNA): TGTGCCAGTAGTATAGAACCCCATGGGACTGAAGCTTTCTTT.

This clonotype was found many times. V is TRBV30 and J is TRBJ1-1; no definite D call. Germline CDR1 GTSNPN, CDR2 SVGIG (reference sequence). V was cut by 0 bases and J by 8 bases, with 10 bases left in between. The CDR3 has 12 residues. The CDR3 reads CAWSVGGMEAFF. DNA for the CDR3: TGTGCCTGGAGTGTGGGAGGAATGGAAGCTTTCTTT.

A few counts support this clonotype. This chain uses TRBV7-2 with TRBJ1-4, with 9 bases that match TRBD1. Trimming took 5 bases from V and 7 from J; bases not matched to a gene: 8. Germline V CDR1 and CDR2: SGHTA, FQGNSA. This CDR3 has 15 residues. In nucleotides, the CDR3 is TGTGCCAGCAGCCATGACAGGGGGGGGAGTGAAAAACTGTTTTTT. It codes for CASSHDRGGSEKLFF.

V is TRBV20-1 and J is TRBJ2-3; 12 bases are a match to TRBD2. Germline CDR1 DFQATT, CDR2 SNEGSKA (reference sequence). The CDR3 has 16 residues. V trimming: 5 bases; J trimming: 0 bases; junction bases outside the gene matches: 6. As DNA, the CDR3 is TGCAGTGCTCATATACTAGCGGGGGGCAGCACAGATACGCAGTATTTT. Translating gives CSAHILAGGSTDTQYF.

CDR3 coding DNA: TGTGCCAGCAGTTTAGGGACTACCACAGATACGCAGTATTTT. Translating gives CASSLGTTTDTQYF. This chain links TRBV12-3 or TRBV12-4 with TRBJ2-3, with D possibly being TRBD2 (6 bases). Trimming cost V 1 base and J 2 bases, with 7 bases left between them. This CDR3 has 14 amino acids.

This clonotype was recorded many times. This chain connects TRBV20-1 to TRBJ2-2; TRBD2 agrees at 13 bases. Looked up from germline, CDR1 is DFQATT and CDR2 is SNEGSKA (reference sequence). The V segment lost 5 bases and the J segment 3 bases; nucleotides outside the gene matches: 3. CDR3 length equals 15 residues. In DNA, the CDR3 is TGCAGTGCTCCCACTAGCGGGGGGGACACCGGGGAGCTGTTTTTT. Encoded protein: CSAPTSGGDTGELFF.

This clonotype was recorded a few times. This sequence joins TRBV29-1 and TRBJ1-4; unclear D gene. V was pared by 0 bases and J by 3 bases, with 14 bases between. CDR1 SQVTM and CDR2 ANQGSEA come from the germline V gene. This CDR3 spans 16 amino acids. The CDR3 sequence is CSVEDTSGWANEKLFF. The CDR3 DNA follows: TGCAGCGTTGAAGACACTTCGGGGTGGGCTAATGAAAAACTGTTTTTT.

This clonotype has ten or more counts. The rearrangement uses TRBV7-3 and TRBJ2-1, with TRBD1 identical over 7 bases. Germline trimming cut 1 base from V and 4 bases from J; bases unmatched to any gene: 1. CDR1 and CDR2 from the germline V gene are SGHTA and FQGTGA. There are 14 residues in the CDR3. CDR3 protein: CASSLNRGYNEQFF. DNA of the CDR3: TGTGCCAGCAGCTTAAACAGGGGATACAATGAGCAGTTCTTC. The whole variable domain, filled in from reference TRBV7-3 and TRBJ2-1, reads GAGVSQTPSNKVTEKGKYVELRCDPISGHTALYWYRQSLGQGPEFLIYFQGTGAADDSGLPNDRFFAVRPEGSVSTLKIQRTERGDSAVYLCASSLNRGYNEQFFGPGTRLTVL.

J is TRBJ1-6 and V is TRBV10-2; TRBD1 aligns across 10 bases. The V gene end was trimmed by 6 bases and the J gene end by 9 bases; junction bases not matched to a gene: 14. The CDR3 covers 17 residues. In germline, CDR1 is WSHSY, CDR2 SAAADI. The CDR3 coding sequence is TGCGCCAGCAGCGTAACGGCTCCGACAGGGGGCGGTTCACCCCTCCACTTT. Encoded protein: CASSVTAPTGGGSPLHF.

This clonotype was seen repeatedly, ten times or more. V gene TRBV5-6 combines with J gene TRBJ1-5, with TRBD1 matching over 7 bases. This CDR3 has 16 residues. CDR1 is SGHDT, CDR2 YYEEEE, per germline. Trimming cost V 3 bases and J 0 bases; bases outside gene matches: 6. The CDR3 DNA reads as TGTGCCAGCAGCTCCGGGACAGCTTATAGCAATCAGCCCCAGCATTTT. It codes for CASSSGTAYSNQPQHF.

The V call is TRBV30, the J call TRBJ2-7, with a weak D call TRBD2 (6 bases). The CDR3 totals 14 residues. Germline V lookup: CDR1 GTSNPN, CDR2 SVGIG (reference sequence). Trimming took 2 bases from V and 5 from J, leaving 16 bases between them. CDR3 loop: CAWSIWGERNEQYF. DNA of the CDR3: TGTGCCTGGAGTATATGGGGGGAAAGGAACGAGCAGTACTTC.

This clonotype was detected ten times or more. The chain is built from TRBV20-1 and TRBJ2-1; tentatively, D is TRBD2 (6 bases). V lost 7 bases to trimming and J lost 9 bases, with 16 bases between them. The length of the CDR3 is 12 residues. In germline, CDR1 is DFQATT, CDR2 SNEGSKA (reference sequence). For the CDR3, the DNA is TGCAGTGTTGGAACCAGGAGGGGTGAGCAGTTCTTC. Translated, it gives CSVGTRRGEQFF.

In its sample, this clonotype was seen many times. The chain is built from TRBV14 and TRBJ2-1; D might be TRBD1 or TRBD2, each matching 5 bases. The CDR3 covers 17 residues. V was pared by 4 bases and J by 5 bases, with 21 bases between. The V gene's germline CDR1 is SGHDN and CDR2 FVKESK. In DNA, the CDR3 is TGTGCCAGCAGCCCACAAGAGGGGTGGGCCCATAACAATGAGCAGTTCTTC. Translation: CASSPQEGWAHNNEQFF.

The table lists this clonotype with a few counts. The chain couples TRBV29-1 to TRBJ2-4; 8 bases are shared with TRBD1. J was trimmed by 5 bases and V by 4 bases; bases with no gene match: 4. CDR3 length: 13 residues. The germline V gene has CDR1 SQVTM and CDR2 ANQGSEA. The chain's CDR3 is CSVGTGIQNIQYF. CDR3 nucleotides: TGCAGCGTTGGGACAGGGATTCAAAACATTCAGTACTTC. Using reference TRBV29-1 and TRBJ2-4 for the parts outside the CDR3, the full variable domain is SAVISQKPSRDICQRGTSLTIQCQVDSQVTMMFWYRQQPGQSLTLIATANQGSEATYESGFVIDKFPISRPNLTFSTLTVSNMSPEDSSIYLCSVGTGIQNIQYFGAGTRLSVL.

There are a few counts of this clonotype. The chain employs TRBV7-2 and TRBJ1-1; D might be TRBD1 (5 bases). The CDR3 loop spans 10 amino acids. The germline gives CDR1 SGHTA, CDR2 FQGNSA. The V and J ends lost 3 bases and 12 bases respectively, with 8 bases between them. The CDR3 here is CASSLGTSFF. The CDR3 DNA reads TGTGCCAGCAGCTTGGGGACTTCTTTCTTT.

This clonotype was counted ten times or more. J is TRBJ1-1 and V is TRBV9; 8 bases agree with TRBD1. Germline V gives CDR1 SGDLS, CDR2 YYNGEE. J gave up 8 bases and V 2 bases, and 11 bases lay outside the gene matches. The CDR3 has 15 amino acids. In DNA, the CDR3 is TGTGCCAGCAGCGTCGGACAGGGTCTCTCCCTCGAAGCTTTCTTT. It codes for CASSVGQGLSLEAFF.

This clonotype has at least ten counts. The rearrangement joins TRBV28 to TRBJ2-5; possibly TRBD1 for D (5 bases). The germline V gene encodes CDR1 MDHEN and CDR2 SYDVKM. The germline V and J ends were trimmed by 2 bases and 7 bases, with 14 bases remaining between them. The CDR3 spans 14 residues. The DNA for the CDR3 is TGTGCCAGCAGTTTAGTACGTCAGGGCTGGACCCAGTACTTC. This sequence encodes CASSLVRQGWTQYF.

This clonotype has just a few counts. The rearrangement uses TRBV14 and TRBJ1-6; TRBD1 matches at 7 bases. Germline values: CDR1 SGHDN, CDR2 FVKESK. There are 15 residues in the CDR3. V gave up 3 bases and J gave up 11 bases; unmatched junction bases: 10. The CDR3 loop is CASSQRDHRGPPLHF. Here the CDR3 DNA reads TGTGCCAGCAGCCAGAGGGACCACAGGGGTCCACCCCTCCACTTT. Complete variable domain (other parts from reference TRBV14 and TRBJ1-6): EAGVTQFPSHSVIEKGQTVTLRCDPISGHDNLYWYRRVMGKEIKFLLHFVKESKQDESGMPNNRFLAERTGGTYSTLKVQPAELEDSGVYFCASSQRDHRGPPLHFGNGTRLTVT.

The chain employs TRBV3-1 and TRBJ2-5, with D possibly being TRBD1 or TRBD2 (6 bases each). Trimming left V 4 bases short and J 7 bases short, with 16 bases between. CDR1 and CDR2 (germline): LGHDT, YNNKEL (reference sequence). The CDR3 extends over 14 amino acids. The CDR3 loop is CASSPGTGRRTQYF. The CDR3 DNA reads TGTGCCAGCAGCCCTGGCACAGGGAGGAGGACCCAGTACTTC.

This clonotype was found a few times. CDR3 region: CASSLAPLSVQHF. The CDR3 DNA sequence: TGTGCCAGCAGCCTTGCCCCATTAAGTGTCCAGCATTTT. V is TRBV7-8 and J is TRBJ1-5; no definite D call. The CDR3 runs 13 residues. From germline, CDR1 is SGHVS and CDR2 FQNEAQ. V was clipped by 5 bases and J by 12 bases, with 17 bases between them.

This clonotype appeared many times. The chain links TRBV7-2 to TRBJ1-2; TRBD1 matches at 12 bases. V lost 5 bases, J lost 2 bases, and 9 bases stayed unmatched. Per germline, CDR1 SGHTA and CDR2 FQGNSA. There are 17 residues in the CDR3. CDR3 DNA: TGTGCCAGCAGCGTCTTAGGGGGGACAGGGGGCAACTATGGCTACACCTTC. Its protein product is CASSVLGGTGGNYGYTF.

This sequence joins TRBV3-1 and TRBJ2-2; 13 bases agree with TRBD2. The CDR3 sequence is 17 residues long. Trimming cost V 0 bases and J 6 bases; bases outside gene matches: 4. Germline V lookup: CDR1 LGHDT, CDR2 YNNKEL (reference sequence). For the CDR3, the DNA is TGTGCCAGCAGCCAAGATCAGGGACTAGCGGGGTCCGGGGAGCTGTTTTTT. This encodes CASSQDQGLAGSGELFF.

This clonotype was counted only a few times. The chain joins TRBV7-9 to TRBJ1-6; TRBD1 aligns across 9 bases. The V segment lost 4 bases and the J segment 7 bases; nucleotides outside the gene matches: 8. The CDR3 extends over 16 amino acids. Germline V gene data show CDR1 as SEHNR and CDR2 as FQNEAQ (reference sequence). CDR3 bases: TGTGCCAGCAGCTCCAGAGGGACAGGGAGGAATTCACCCCTCCACTTT. It yields the protein CASSSRGTGRNSPLHF.

The genes are TRBV10-1 and TRBJ2-1; 8 positions match TRBD2. With V trimmed by 3 bases and J by 7 bases, 14 bases remained unmatched. Germline V gene data show CDR1 as WNHNN and CDR2 as SYGVQD (reference sequence). The CDR3 is 17 amino acids. The CDR3 nucleotides read TGCGCCAGCAGTGACCCCCGGTCTGGGACTAGACCGAATGAGCAGTTCTTC. Its protein is CASSDPRSGTRPNEQFF.

The rearrangement joins TRBV5-6 to TRBJ2-1; D perhaps matches TRBD1 (5 bases). There are 13 residues in the CDR3. In germline, CDR1 is SGHDT, CDR2 YYEEEE. V lost 0 bases to trimming and J lost 7 bases, with 8 bases between them. In nucleotides, the CDR3 is TGTGCCAGCAGCTTGGGGCCAGGGAATGAGCAGTTCTTC. It is translated as CASSLGPGNEQFF.

This clonotype was detected ten times or more. The chain recombines TRBV28 with TRBJ2-7; TRBD1 or TRBD2 may be the D gene (5 bases each). V dropped 10 bases and J dropped 7 bases, with 20 bases sitting between them. The CDR3 loop spans 13 amino acids. Germline CDR1 reads MDHEN; CDR2 reads SYDVKM. CDR3: CATAGTPSTEQYV. CDR3 sequence (DNA): TGTGCCACCGCCGGGACCCCAAGCACAGAGCAGTACGTC.

This clonotype was detected once. V and J are TRBV7-8 and TRBJ2-7; unclear D gene. Germline lookup yields CDR1 SGHVS and CDR2 FQNEAQ. The CDR3 totals 14 residues. V was cut by 2 bases and J by 4 bases, with 12 bases left in between. The CDR3 region is CASSLSTKSYEQYF. In DNA, the CDR3 is TGTGCCAGCAGCTTAAGTACTAAGTCTTACGAGCAGTACTTC.

The sample holds many counts of this clonotype. The chain carries TRBV7-9 and TRBJ2-5, with D unclear. The CDR3 loop spans 14 amino acids. Germline CDR1 and CDR2: SEHNR and FQNEAQ (reference sequence). Deletions cut 5 bases from V and 2 bases from J, with 12 bases between. The CDR3 here is CASSPRTLQETQYF. The CDR3 coding sequence is TGTGCCAGCAGCCCTCGGACGTTACAAGAGACCCAGTACTTC.

The CDR3 DNA reads as TGTGCCAGCAGTCTACTAGCCAATGAGCAGTTCTTC. This codes for CASSLLANEQFF. The chain carries TRBV11-3 and TRBJ2-1; possibly TRBD2 for D (6 bases). The V and J ends lost 6 bases and 6 bases respectively, with 9 bases between them. CDR3 length: 12 residues. Germline V lookup: CDR1 SGHNT, CDR2 YENEEA.